What follows describes a single T cell receptor (beta chain). Its matching antigen is unknown. Within the sample, other DNA sequences also encode this same CDR3. The data are from a study of OX40 agonist ivuxolimab in advanced cancers. Study summary: Enrolled patients in dose escalation had cancers that were hepatocellular carcinoma, melanoma, renal cell or head and neck cancer.

Whole-study results and caveats: Within 6 weeks, CD4+ and CD8+ blood T cells expanded clonally at 0.1 to 3.0 mg/kg.

There are 15 residues in the CDR3. J was trimmed by 9 bases and V by 6 bases; bases with no gene match: 13. Germline loops: CDR1 MNHNY, CDR2 SVGAGI (reference sequence). No patient had autoimmune disease or received systemic immunosuppression. Clones were read by immunoSEQ multiplex PCR, and TCRdb kept only the in-frame ones, dropping some. The sample lists about 23,000 clones, about 75% occurring once. The receptor was isolated from an adult with an advanced solid tumor such as melanoma, head and neck, liver or kidney cancer. The sequenced sample was CD4+ or CD8+ T cells sorted from blood, obtained in a trial of the OX40 agonist ivuxolimab. The V and J genes are TRBV6-6 and TRBJ2-7, with 11 bases lining up with TRBD1. Here the CDR3 DNA reads TGTGCCAGCAGAGACCGTGGACAGGGGGCTGTAGGGCAGTACTTC. Its translation: CASRDRGQGAVGQYF.